This T cell receptor (beta chain) appears in the sequencing data of a study of OX40 agonist ivuxolimab in advanced cancers. The CDR3 length is 12 residues. The germline gives CDR1 SGHNT, CDR2 YYREEE (reference sequence). Losses at the gene ends were 4 bases for V and 7 bases for J; bases not matched to a gene: 3. Clones were sequenced by immunoSEQ multiplex PCR, and TCRdb holds only the in-frame ones, with some missing. The repertoire includes about 32,000 clones, 70% to 85% of them detected once, and roughly 18% sits in the top ten. This TCR derives from an adult with an advanced solid tumor such as melanoma, head and neck, liver or kidney cancer. Sequencing was performed on CD4+ or CD8+ T cells sorted from blood, taken in a trial of the OX40 agonist ivuxolimab. J is TRBJ1-1 and V is TRBV5-4; 8 positions match TRBD1. The CDR3 sequence: CASSRTGGEAFF. Here the CDR3 DNA reads TGTGCCAGCAGCCGAACAGGGGGTGAAGCTTTCTTT.